This entry describes one T cell receptor beta chain. Trimming pared 3 bases from V and 0 bases from J, leaving 6 bases between. Germline CDR1 SGHTA, CDR2 FQGTGA. This CDR3 region has 14 residues. These data belong to a study of radiotherapy plus CTLA-4 blockade in lung cancer. Study at large: Of all patients, under 20% responded objectively and around 31% showed disease control.

The repertoire was sequenced with immunoSEQ multiplex PCR; TCRdb's copy has only in-frame clones and lacks some. The data contain roughly 48,000 clones, around 86% of them singletons. The TCR was taken from a human donor with non-small cell lung cancer who had stable disease on radiotherapy plus ipilimumab. The material was peripheral blood, obtained from a patient treated with radiotherapy plus ipilimumab. The J gene is TRBJ2-1, the V gene TRBV7-3; D remains ambiguous. The CDR3 region is CASSLSGSYNEQFF. The DNA of the CDR3 is TGTGCCAGCAGCTTGTCAGGCTCCTACAATGAGCAGTTCTTC.